Listed below are T cell receptor beta chains from one sample, sequenced in a study of identical twins' blood T cells. TCRdb called the 5' RACE reads again in MiXCR, with one record for every CDR3 protein. The data show hundreds of thousands of distinct CDR3 sequences, 28% seen once. Sequencing was carried out using PBMCs. Every receptor here comes from a woman aged 18 to 49 in good health. Each CDR3 is given with its conserved first and last residue.

v_call: TRBV29-1; cdr3_aa: CSAIGTGVDTQYF
v_call: TRBV20-1; cdr3_aa: CSAPNPNAADTQYF
v_call: TRBV20-1; cdr3_aa: CSAILPGASGETQYF
v_call: TRBV27; cdr3_aa: CASSLGTPAGETQYF
v_call: TRBV5-1; cdr3_aa: CASSHGQGSSDTQYF
v_call: TRBV7-8; cdr3_aa: CASSYREGLWNEQFF
v_call: TRBV12-3/TRBV12-4; cdr3_aa: CASSPWALLSF
v_call: TRBV29-1; cdr3_aa: CSGRNSYNEQFF
v_call: TRBV5-1; cdr3_aa: CASSLDGKSYEQYF
v_call: TRBV6-5; cdr3_aa: CASRVGGNQPQHF
v_call: TRBV9; cdr3_aa: CASSRSGESSYEQFF
v_call: TRBV5-5; cdr3_aa: CASSSSNPWGTQYF
v_call: TRBV15; cdr3_aa: CATSRVLGELFF
v_call: TRBV4-3; cdr3_aa: CASSQDFRGTEAFF
v_call: TRBV27; cdr3_aa: CASSLSRGAPVLEYF
v_call: TRBV9; cdr3_aa: CASTPIHNEQFF
v_call: TRBV5-1; cdr3_aa: CASSLDASNQPQHF
v_call: TRBV6-2/TRBV6-3; cdr3_aa: CASSVTAVEAFF